A selection of T cell receptor beta chains follows, all from one sample in a study of blood T cells in healthy people across ages. TCRdb re-called the 5' RACE reads through MiXCR, storing one row per CDR3 protein. The sample comprises some 1,800,000 distinct CDR3 sequences, approximately 40% of which are singletons, and 20% to 25% rests with the top ten. The material sequenced was blood. The receptor source for this set is a human donor in good health. Each CDR3 is given with its conserved first and last residue. Each record gives: CDR3 DNA, CDR3 protein, D gene, J gene, clone size, V gene, CDR3 length. D genes are given only for firm matches. For some rows the clone size is stated as once, few or many, or as a class when expanded; others skip it.

CDR3 DNA: TGTGCCATCAGTGGCGGGAACACGCAAGAGACCCAGTACTTC
CDR3 protein: CAISGGNTQETQYF
D gene: NA
J gene: TRBJ2-5
clone size: few
V gene: TRBV10-3
CDR3 length: 14

CDR3 DNA: TGTGCCAGCAGCTTCGACGACAGGGATGGATCACCCCTCCACTTT
CDR3 protein: CASSFDDRDGSPLHF
D gene: TRBD1
J gene: TRBJ1-6
clone size: NA
V gene: TRBV7-9
CDR3 length: 15

CDR3 DNA: TGTGCCAGCAGCTTATATTTCGAGGGAGAAGAGACCCAGTACTTC
CDR3 protein: CASSLYFEGEETQYF
D gene: NA
J gene: TRBJ2-5
clone size: few
V gene: TRBV7-2
CDR3 length: 15

CDR3 DNA: TGTGCCATCAGTGGGGGGGTGTACACAGATACGCAGTATTTT
CDR3 protein: CAISGGVYTDTQYF
D gene: NA
J gene: TRBJ2-3
clone size: NA
V gene: TRBV10-3
CDR3 length: 14

CDR3 DNA: TGTGCCAACAGCTTGCGACTATCCTCCTACGAGCAGTACTTC
CDR3 protein: CANSLRLSSYEQYF
D gene: NA
J gene: TRBJ2-7
clone size: NA
V gene: TRBV7-8
CDR3 length: 14

CDR3 DNA: TGTGCCAGCAGTTATACCATTCCGAACAGCTACGAGCAGTACTTC
CDR3 protein: CASSYTIPNSYEQYF
D gene: NA
J gene: TRBJ2-7
clone size: NA
V gene: TRBV5-5
CDR3 length: 15

CDR3 DNA: TGCAGTGCCCCCCGGGGGGCTAGCGGGGATATATCAGATACGCAGTATTTT
CDR3 protein: CSAPRGASGDISDTQYF
D gene: TRBD2
J gene: TRBJ2-3
clone size: NA
V gene: TRBV20-1
CDR3 length: 17

CDR3 DNA: TGCGCCAGCAGCCAAGGAGGAAAAGCATTCAATGAGCAGTTCTTC
CDR3 protein: CASSQGGKAFNEQFF
D gene: NA
J gene: TRBJ2-1
clone size: NA
V gene: TRBV4-3
CDR3 length: 15

CDR3 DNA: TGCAGCGTTTCGGAGGGGGGAGAGCAGTTCTTC
CDR3 protein: CSVSEGGEQFF
D gene: NA
J gene: TRBJ2-1
clone size: NA
V gene: TRBV29-1
CDR3 length: 11

CDR3 DNA: TGTGCCTGGAGCCAAACAGAAACCTACGAGCAGTACTTC
CDR3 protein: CAWSQTETYEQYF
D gene: NA
J gene: TRBJ2-7
clone size: NA
V gene: TRBV30
CDR3 length: 13

CDR3 DNA: TGCAGCGTTGAAGAGGGAGCGGGACTAGCCTACAATGAGCAGTTCTTC
CDR3 protein: CSVEEGAGLAYNEQFF
D gene: TRBD2
J gene: TRBJ2-1
clone size: once
V gene: TRBV29-1
CDR3 length: 16

CDR3 DNA: TGCGCCAGCAGCCCCAGGAGTAGGGGAGGGCTCTACAATGAGCAGTTCTTC
CDR3 protein: CASSPRSRGGLYNEQFF
D gene: TRBD2
J gene: TRBJ2-1
clone size: NA
V gene: TRBV5-1
CDR3 length: 17

CDR3 DNA: TGCAGTGCTAGAGATCTGGCCCAAGCTAACTATGGCTACACCTTC
CDR3 protein: CSARDLAQANYGYTF
D gene: NA
J gene: TRBJ1-2
clone size: few
V gene: TRBV20-1
CDR3 length: 15

CDR3 DNA: TGCGCCAGCAGCCGATCGCAGGGGGTATACTCCTACGAGCAGTACTTC
CDR3 protein: CASSRSQGVYSYEQYF
D gene: TRBD1
J gene: TRBJ2-7
clone size: few
V gene: TRBV4-1
CDR3 length: 16

CDR3 DNA: TGCAGTGCTCCGGACACACGTACTCCTTCCTACAATGAGCAGTACTTC
CDR3 protein: CSAPDTRTPSYNEQYF
D gene: NA
J gene: TRBJ2-7
clone size: NA
V gene: TRBV20-1
CDR3 length: 16

CDR3 DNA: TGTGCCGGCAGGGTTCCAGGGGGCGGTCTTGGCTACACCTTC
CDR3 protein: CAGRVPGGGLGYTF
D gene: TRBD1
J gene: TRBJ1-2
clone size: NA
V gene: TRBV7-2
CDR3 length: 14

CDR3 DNA: TGCGCCAGCAGCTGGACTAGCGGGGATGGGGAGACCCAGTACTTC
CDR3 protein: CASSWTSGDGETQYF
D gene: TRBD2
J gene: TRBJ2-5
clone size: few
V gene: TRBV5-1
CDR3 length: 15

CDR3 DNA: TGTGCCATCAGTGAGAAACAGCTAGCGGGGGCCCGCACAGATACACAGTATTTT
CDR3 protein: CAISEKQLAGARTDTQYF
D gene: TRBD2
J gene: TRBJ2-3
clone size: NA
V gene: TRBV10-3
CDR3 length: 18

CDR3 DNA: TGCAGTGCTAGAGAATTGCGGGCGAGCTCCTACAATGAGCAGTTCTTC
CDR3 protein: CSARELRASSYNEQFF
D gene: NA
J gene: TRBJ2-1
clone size: few
V gene: TRBV20-1
CDR3 length: 16

CDR3 DNA: TGTGCCGGCAGTGAATGGGACAGCCCGAATTCACCCCTCCACTTT
CDR3 protein: CAGSEWDSPNSPLHF
D gene: TRBD1
J gene: TRBJ1-6
clone size: few
V gene: TRBV2
CDR3 length: 15

CDR3 DNA: TGTGCCACCAGTGATTTGGCATCAGAAGGATCATACAATGAGCAGTTCTTC
CDR3 protein: CATSDLASEGSYNEQFF
D gene: NA
J gene: TRBJ2-1
clone size: few
V gene: TRBV24-1
CDR3 length: 17

CDR3 DNA: TGTGCCAGCAGCTATCCGAAGGGACCAACCTACGAGCAGTACTTC
CDR3 protein: CASSYPKGPTYEQYF
D gene: NA
J gene: TRBJ2-7
clone size: few
V gene: TRBV7-9
CDR3 length: 15

CDR3 DNA: TGTGCCAGCAGCTTTGATAATTCACCCCTCCACTTT
CDR3 protein: CASSFDNSPLHF
D gene: NA
J gene: TRBJ1-6
clone size: NA
V gene: TRBV7-2
CDR3 length: 12

CDR3 DNA: TGTGCCAGTCAAGCCGGGATTACCTACGAGCAGTACTTC
CDR3 protein: CASQAGITYEQYF
D gene: NA
J gene: TRBJ2-7
clone size: few
V gene: TRBV11-2
CDR3 length: 13

CDR3 DNA: TGTGCCAGCAGTTACATCGAGGGGGAAAAACTGTTTTTT
CDR3 protein: CASSYIEGEKLFF
D gene: NA
J gene: TRBJ1-4
clone size: NA
V gene: TRBV6-5
CDR3 length: 13

CDR3 DNA: TGTGCCAGCAGTTACTCGTCCCCTCAGGGATACGAACAGTACTTC
CDR3 protein: CASSYSSPQGYEQYF
D gene: NA
J gene: TRBJ2-5
clone size: NA
V gene: TRBV6-6
CDR3 length: 15

CDR3 DNA: TGTGCCAGCAGTTACAGACAGGGCGGGTTGGAGACCCAGTACTTC
CDR3 protein: CASSYRQGGLETQYF
D gene: TRBD1
J gene: TRBJ2-5
clone size: NA
V gene: TRBV6-2/TRBV6-3
CDR3 length: 15

CDR3 DNA: TGTGCCAGCAGTTTAGGGGACAGACAGGGGCCGAATCTGCCCTATGGCTACACCTTC
CDR3 protein: CASSLGDRQGPNLPYGYTF
D gene: TRBD1
J gene: TRBJ1-2
clone size: NA
V gene: TRBV27
CDR3 length: 19